A single sample gave rise to the 19 T cell receptor beta chains below, sequenced in a study of synovial regulatory T cells in juvenile arthritis. This table comes from immunoSEQ multiplex PCR, and its TCRdb copy is limited to in-frame clones, with some not included. Its clone listing holds over 7,500 clones. These TCRs' antigens remain unknown. Overall study findings and caveats: Compared with other blood Treg cells, inflammation-associated Treg cells had reduced TCR diversity.

Sequencing was done on a sample of Treg cells from blood. As for subset: HLA-DR+ inflammation-associated blood Treg cells. The receptors were gathered from a donor younger than 30 with juvenile idiopathic arthritis.

The chain carries TRBV5-4 and TRBJ1-6. CDR1 is SGHNT and CDR2 is YYREEE in the germline V gene (reference sequence). The CDR3 extends over 13 amino acids. Only the protein sequence is given. The CDR3 is CASSLGSNSPLHF. Filled out from reference TRBV5-4 and TRBJ1-6, the complete variable domain reads ETGVTQSPTHLIKTRGQQVTLRCSSQSGHNTVSWYQQALGQGPQFIFQYYREEENGRGNFPPRFSGLQFPNYSSELNVNALELDDSALYLCASSLGSNSPLHFGNGTRLTVT.

The rearrangement uses TRBV27 and TRBJ1-2; the TCRdb call, TRBD1, lacks DNA for checking. This CDR3 comprises 13 residues. No DNA has been recorded. Per germline, CDR1 MNHEY and CDR2 SMNVEV (reference sequence). CDR3: CASSFRGQHGYTF.

The chain employs TRBV5-1 and TRBJ2-5. Germline loops: CDR1 SGHRS, CDR2 YFSETQ. The CDR3 spans 15 residues. No DNA was logged. The CDR3 is CASSLEVPPVETQYF.

This CDR3 reads CASSWGNTEAFF. The chain combines TRBV2 with TRBJ1-1. This CDR3 region has 12 residues. No nucleotide data were recorded. Germline V gene lookup returns CDR1 SNHLY and CDR2 FYNNEI.

The rearrangement joins TRBV6-6 to TRBJ1-5. The CDR3 runs 14 residues. No DNA accompanies this entry. Looked up from germline, CDR1 is MNHNY and CDR2 is SVGAGI (reference sequence). The chain's CDR3 is CASSDGPTDVPQHF.

The V gene is TRBV29-1, the J gene TRBJ2-1; TCRdb proposes TRBD2, but this gene call is untestable without DNA. CDR1 is SQVTM, CDR2 ANQGSEA, per germline. This CDR3 is built from 16 residues. The DNA sequence is not available. Here the CDR3 reads CSVWLAGGTARNEQFF.

This chain uses TRBV7-9 with TRBJ2-5. The CDR3 loop spans 15 amino acids. The entry carries no DNA sequence. The V gene's germline CDR1 is SEHNR and CDR2 FQNEAQ (reference sequence). Here the CDR3 reads CACSFEGPDQETQYF.

This chain joins TRBV6-6 and TRBJ1-2. Germline loops: CDR1 MNHNY, CDR2 SVGAGI (reference sequence). The CDR3 spans 13 residues. DNA is not recorded here. CDR3: CASSYGQADGYTF.

The gene calls are TRBV4-1 and TRBJ2-7; TCRdb's D call, TRBD1, is unchecked because there is no DNA. Germline values: CDR1 MGHRA, CDR2 YSYEKL. CDR3 length equals 14 residues. No DNA accompanies this entry. CDR3 loop: CASSQGDISYEQYF.

The chain uses TRBV10-3 and TRBJ1-1. Germline V gives CDR1 ENHRY, CDR2 SYGVKD. The CDR3 totals 13 residues. This entry has no DNA. The CDR3 protein is CASRPGSGTEAFF.

The J gene is TRBJ1-3, the V gene TRBV4-3. The CDR3 totals 16 residues. No DNA appears here. The V gene's germline CDR1 is LGHNA and CDR2 YSLEER. CDR3 protein: CASSQDVTGLGNTIYF.

The chain uses TRBV29-1 and TRBJ1-6; absent DNA, TCRdb's TRBD1 call cannot be checked. The CDR3 has 13 residues. No DNA was logged. Germline V gene sequence: CDR1 SQVTM, CDR2 ANQGSEA. The CDR3 sequence: CSVSRGGNSPLHF.

V usage is TRBV7-9 and J usage is TRBJ2-1; TCRdb gives TRBD1 as the D gene, but with no DNA this cannot be confirmed. This CDR3 spans 15 amino acids. A DNA sequence was not provided. Germline V lookup: CDR1 SEHNR, CDR2 FQNEAQ (reference sequence). CDR3 loop: CASSSQGAGVNEQFF.

J is TRBJ2-1 and V is TRBV13; there is no DNA to check the TCRdb D call of TRBD2. The CDR3 covers 14 residues. The coding DNA is unavailable. Germline-derived CDR1 and CDR2 are PRHDT and FYEKMQ (reference sequence). The CDR3: CASSLMGAHNEQFF.

The chain has TRBV18 and TRBJ2-5; TCRdb reports TRBD2, a call that lacks DNA to check it against. The CDR3 spans 18 residues. DNA was not recorded. Per germline, CDR1 KGHSH and CDR2 LQKENI. The CDR3 reads CASSPPFLAGGIQETQYF. The variable domain in full, with the rest retrieved from reference TRBV18 and TRBJ2-5, is NAGVMQNPRHLVRRRGQEARLRCSPMKGHSHVYWYRQLPEEGLKFMVYLQKENIIDESGMPKERFSAEFPKEGPSILRIQQVVRGDSAAYFCASSPPFLAGGIQETQYFGPGTRLLVL.

Here the CDR3 reads CASSGLQYEKLFF. The chain employs TRBV2 and TRBJ1-4. The CDR3 is 13 residues long. No DNA is given. CDR1 and CDR2 from the germline V gene are SNHLY and FYNNEI.

This chain uses TRBV6-1 with TRBJ2-7; with no DNA, the TCRdb D assignment of TRBD1 cannot be verified. This CDR3 contains 12 residues. No DNA is recorded. Germline CDR1 and CDR2: MNHNS and SASEGT. The CDR3 sequence: CASSQGAHEQYF.

This sequence joins TRBV28 and TRBJ1-2; the D call of TRBD1 rests on TCRdb alone, since no DNA is present to check it. Looked up from germline, CDR1 is MDHEN and CDR2 is SYDVKM. This CDR3 region has 15 residues. A DNA sequence was not provided. This chain's CDR3 is CASSGAPRRGPGYTF.

This chain connects TRBV27 to TRBJ2-2; checking the TCRdb D call of TRBD1 is not possible without DNA. CDR3 length equals 16 residues. There is no recorded DNA. CDR1 is MNHEY, CDR2 SMNVEV, per germline (reference sequence). CDR3 protein: CASSPKTGGRARELFF.